Sequencing of this T cell receptor (beta chain) was carried out in a study of radiation and T cells in renal cell carcinoma. Whole-study findings and limits: Top tumor clonotypes rose in blood 2 weeks post-radiation, then contracted.

Time point described: blood 4 weeks post-SBRT, at nephrectomy. Stated treatment: 15 Gy SBRT to primary tumor, nephrectomy 4 weeks later. Clear cell pathology was present in this patient's renal cell carcinoma. A word on this clone: Its antigen is as yet unknown.

Trimming took off 4 bases at V and 1 base at J, with 17 bases between the two ends. This CDR3 region has 16 residues. CDR1 and CDR2 from the germline V gene are SGHRS and YFSETQ. Clones were read by immunoSEQ multiplex PCR, and TCRdb kept only the in-frame ones, dropping some. The sample yields some 78,000 clones, approximately 90% seen once. The chain has TRBV5-1 and TRBJ1-1; D might be TRBD1 (6 bases). This sequence was found in a woman in her sixties or seventies with renal cell carcinoma. This material consisted of blood, taken from a patient whose treatment included radiotherapy and nephrectomy. The CDR3 region is CASSVYARGRNTEAFF. CDR3 sequence (DNA): TGCGCCAGCAGCGTATACGCCAGGGGACGGAACACTGAAGCTTTCTTT.